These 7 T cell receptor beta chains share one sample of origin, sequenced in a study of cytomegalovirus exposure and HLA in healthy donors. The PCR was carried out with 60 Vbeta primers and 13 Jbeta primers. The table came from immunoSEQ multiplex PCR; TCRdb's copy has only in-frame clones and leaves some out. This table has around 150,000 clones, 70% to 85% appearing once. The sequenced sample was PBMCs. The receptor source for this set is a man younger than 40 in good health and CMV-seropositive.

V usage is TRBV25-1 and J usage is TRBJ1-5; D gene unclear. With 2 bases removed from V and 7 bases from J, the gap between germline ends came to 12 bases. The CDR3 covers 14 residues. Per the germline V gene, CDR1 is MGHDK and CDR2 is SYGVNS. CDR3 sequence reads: CASSEVQVNQPQHF. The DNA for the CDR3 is TGTGCCAGCAGTGAAGTGCAGGTCAACCAGCCCCAGCATTTT.

The CDR3 is CASSPGDGGTSDYEQYF. The CDR3 nucleotides are TGTGCCAGCAGCCCAGGAGATGGTGGGACTTCCGACTACGAGCAGTACTTC. The rearrangement joins TRBV11-2 to TRBJ2-7; perhaps TRBD2 as D (6 bases). This CDR3 region has 17 residues. Trimming took 5 bases from V and 3 from J, leaving 23 bases between them. The germline gives CDR1 SGHAT, CDR2 FQNNGV. Full variable domain (missing parts from reference TRBV11-2 and TRBJ2-7): EAGVAQSPRYKIIEKRQSVAFWCNPISGHATLYWYQQILGQGPKLLIQFQNNGVVDDSQLPKDRFSAERLKGVDSTLKIQPAKLEDSAVYLCASSPGDGGTSDYEQYFGPGTRLTVT.

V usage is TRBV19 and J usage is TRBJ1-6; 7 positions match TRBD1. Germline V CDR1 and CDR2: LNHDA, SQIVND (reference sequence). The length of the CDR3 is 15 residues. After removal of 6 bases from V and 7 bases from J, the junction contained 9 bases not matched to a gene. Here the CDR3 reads CASRPRDSWNSPLHF. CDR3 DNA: TGTGCCAGTAGGCCAAGGGACAGCTGGAATTCACCCCTCCACTTT.

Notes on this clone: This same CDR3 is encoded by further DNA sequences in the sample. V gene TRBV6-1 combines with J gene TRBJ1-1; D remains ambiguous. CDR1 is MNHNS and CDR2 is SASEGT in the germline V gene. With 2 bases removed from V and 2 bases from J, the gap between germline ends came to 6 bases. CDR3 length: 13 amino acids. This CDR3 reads CASSERVNTEAFF. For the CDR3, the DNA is TGTGCCAGCAGTGAACGGGTTAACACTGAAGCTTTCTTT.

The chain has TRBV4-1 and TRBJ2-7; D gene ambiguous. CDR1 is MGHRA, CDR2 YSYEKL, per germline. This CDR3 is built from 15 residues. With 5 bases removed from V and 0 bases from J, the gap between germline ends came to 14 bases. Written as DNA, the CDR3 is TGCGCCAGCAGCAGACGGGTAGTTAACTCCTACGAGCAGTACTTC. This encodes CASSRRVVNSYEQYF.

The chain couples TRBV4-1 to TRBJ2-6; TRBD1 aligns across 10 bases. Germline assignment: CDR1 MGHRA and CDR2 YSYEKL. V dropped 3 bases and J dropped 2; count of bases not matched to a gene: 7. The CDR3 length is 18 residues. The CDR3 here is CASSHPTGGVAGANVLTF. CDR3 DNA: TGCGCCAGCAGCCACCCGACAGGGGGCGTTGCTGGGGCCAACGTCCTGACTTTC.

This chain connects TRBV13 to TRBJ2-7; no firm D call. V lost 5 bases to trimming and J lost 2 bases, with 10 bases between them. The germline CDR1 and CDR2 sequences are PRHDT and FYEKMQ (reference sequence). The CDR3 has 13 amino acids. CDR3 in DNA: TGTGCCAGCAGCCTTAGAGAGGCCTACGAGCAGTACTTC. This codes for CASSLREAYEQYF.